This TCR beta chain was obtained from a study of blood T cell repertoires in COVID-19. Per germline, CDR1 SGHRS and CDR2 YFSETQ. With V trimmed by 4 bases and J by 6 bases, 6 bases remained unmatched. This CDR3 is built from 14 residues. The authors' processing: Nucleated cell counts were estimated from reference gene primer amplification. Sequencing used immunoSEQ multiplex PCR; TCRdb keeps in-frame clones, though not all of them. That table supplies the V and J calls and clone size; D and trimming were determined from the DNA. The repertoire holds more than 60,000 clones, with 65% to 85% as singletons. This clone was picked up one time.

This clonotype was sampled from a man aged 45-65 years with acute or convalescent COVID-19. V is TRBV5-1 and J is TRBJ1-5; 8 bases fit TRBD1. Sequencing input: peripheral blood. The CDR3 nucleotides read TGCGCCAGCAGCCTGACAGGGGATGGTCAGCCCCAGCATTTT. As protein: CASSLTGDGQPQHF.